These 27 T cell receptor beta chains were sequenced from one sample in a study of shared clonotypes between healthy human individuals. Assay: immunoSEQ multiplex PCR; the TCRdb copy retains only in-frame clones and omits some. Of 2 million to 2.5 million clones listed, less than 95% are singletons. Sequenced: naive CD4+ T cells from PBMCs. Subset given: CD45RA+ positively selected. Receptors were obtained from a man between 18 and 29 years old in good health. Some clones in this sample may be carry-over from other donors' samples.

The chain combines TRBV2 with TRBJ1-5, with 8 nucleotides matching TRBD1. J lost 10 bases, V lost 6 bases, and 8 bases had no gene match. CDR1 SNHLY and CDR2 FYNNEI come from the germline V gene. CDR3 length equals 13 residues. CDR3 DNA: TGTGCCAGCAGGGGGGAGGGACAGGCCCCCCAGCATTTT. Residues: CASRGEGQAPQHF.

V gene TRBV30 combines with J gene TRBJ1-5, with a tentative D call TRBD1 (5 bases). This CDR3 comprises 15 residues. The germline gives CDR1 GTSNPN, CDR2 SVGIG (reference sequence). Trimming cost V 3 bases and J 2 bases, with 14 bases left between them. The CDR3 reads CAWSLAGGRNQPQHF. In nucleotides, the CDR3 is TGTGCCTGGAGCCTAGCGGGGGGTCGCAATCAGCCCCAGCATTTT.

The chain uses TRBV7-2 and TRBJ1-5; D not certain. The CDR3 extends over 17 amino acids. Trimming stripped 1 base from V and 0 bases from J, with 13 bases between. In germline, CDR1 is SGHTA, CDR2 FQGNSA. The CDR3 protein is CASSLVSGRYSNQPQHF. As DNA, the CDR3 is TGTGCCAGCAGCTTAGTCTCCGGTCGATATAGCAATCAGCCCCAGCATTTT.

J is TRBJ2-7 and V is TRBV5-4, with TRBD2 identical over 9 bases. Trimming at V came to 3 bases and at J to 9 bases, leaving 10 bases not matched to a gene. The CDR3 totals 14 residues. Germline lookup yields CDR1 SGHNT and CDR2 YYREEE (reference sequence). The CDR3 DNA reads as TGTGCCAGCAGCTCGCCTAGCGGGAAAGGGGTGCAGTACTTC. Translation: CASSSPSGKGVQYF.

On this clone itself: The sample contains more than one DNA sequence encoding this CDR3. CDR3 region: CSASSYGYTF. As DNA, the CDR3 is TGCAGTGCTAGCTCCTATGGCTACACCTTC. The genes are TRBV20-1 and TRBJ1-2; D unclear. CDR1 is DFQATT, CDR2 SNEGSKA, per germline (reference sequence). The CDR3 totals 10 residues. V lost 3 bases and J 4 bases, leaving 3 bases between the germline ends.

The rearrangement uses TRBV18 and TRBJ1-3; D is ambiguous. The germline CDR1 and CDR2 sequences are KGHSH and LQKENI. The CDR3 is 14 residues long. The V end lost 3 bases, the J end lost 2 bases, and 8 bases lay between the germline ends. CDR3 DNA sequence: TGTGCCAGCTCACCTGTGGTTACTGGAAACACCATATATTTT. Translating it yields CASSPVVTGNTIYF.

The chain is built from TRBV11-2 and TRBJ2-3; D not resolved. Germline lookup yields CDR1 SGHAT and CDR2 FQNNGV. This CDR3 has 15 amino acids. Trimming shortened V by 6 bases and J by 6 bases, and 19 bases separated the two germline ends. CDR3 amino acids: CASRRPFRKADTQYF. In DNA form, the CDR3 reads TGTGCCAGCAGAAGACCCTTTCGAAAGGCTGATACGCAGTATTTT.

This chain joins TRBV29-1 and TRBJ1-1; D not resolved. CDR1 is SQVTM and CDR2 is ANQGSEA in the germline V gene. The CDR3 has 14 amino acids. V was shortened by 2 bases and J by 1 base, with 11 bases between the two germline ends. Here the CDR3 DNA reads TGCAGCGTTGAATTAAAACTACAGAACACTGAAGCTTTCTTT. Its protein is CSVELKLQNTEAFF.

This rearrangement joins TRBV2 to TRBJ2-2; 10 bases map to TRBD1. V was pared by 7 bases and J by 6 bases, with 8 bases of the junction left unmatched. The CDR3 runs 15 residues. Germline V lookup: CDR1 SNHLY, CDR2 FYNNEI. CDR3 in amino acids: CASTEDRGWSGELFF. The CDR3 DNA sequence: TGTGCCAGCACCGAGGACAGGGGGTGGTCCGGGGAGCTGTTTTTT.

The chain employs TRBV10-1 and TRBJ2-3; 7 nucleotides line up with TRBD2. The CDR3 sequence is 16 residues long. The germline V gene has CDR1 WNHNN and CDR2 SYGVQD (reference sequence). After removal of 3 bases from V and 3 bases from J, the junction contained 9 bases not matched to a gene. The CDR3 nucleotides read TGCGCCAGCAGTGATGGTGGGAGGGCGTCGACAGATACGCAGTATTTT. It codes for CASSDGGRASTDTQYF.

The J gene is TRBJ2-1, the V gene TRBV5-1, with 8 positions matching TRBD2. Germline CDR1 is SGHRS and CDR2 is YFSETQ. Trimming removed 0 bases from V and 5 bases from J; junction bases left unmatched: 4. There are 15 residues in the CDR3. In DNA form, the CDR3 reads TGCGCCAGCAGCTTGGGGACTAGCTTTAACAATGAGCAGTTCTTC. Protein sequence: CASSLGTSFNNEQFF. The entire variable domain, with the rest obtained from reference TRBV5-1 and TRBJ2-1, is as follows: KAGVTQTPRYLIKTRGQQVTLSCSPISGHRSVSWYQQTPGQGLQFLFEYFSETQRNKGNFPGRFSGRQFSNSRSEMNVSTLELGDSALYLCASSLGTSFNNEQFFGPGTRLTVL.

The chain links TRBV19 to TRBJ2-2, with 8 bases fitting TRBD1. CDR3 length equals 15 residues. Germline assignment: CDR1 LNHDA and CDR2 SQIVND (reference sequence). The V segment lost 8 bases and the J segment 8 bases; nucleotides outside the gene matches: 13. CDR3 in amino acids: CASRPSNRGWGELFF. The CDR3 region has the DNA TGTGCCAGTCGCCCCTCTAACAGGGGGTGGGGGGAGCTGTTTTTT.

This clone was recorded only once. The CDR3 coding sequence is TGTGCCAGCAGTTTAATAACTTTTGGAGGACTCCGCACAGATACGCAGTATTTT. Translation: CASSLITFGGLRTDTQYF. This chain uses TRBV28 with TRBJ2-3; tentative D call: TRBD2 (5 bases). V was shortened by 2 bases and J by 1 base, with 19 bases between the two germline ends. CDR1 is MDHEN and CDR2 is SYDVKM in the germline V gene. This CDR3 has 18 residues.

The chain combines TRBV4-1 with TRBJ1-2; 9 positions match TRBD1. The V gene's germline CDR1 is MGHRA and CDR2 YSYEKL. This CDR3 comprises 14 residues. The ends lost 3 bases at V and 8 bases at J; junction bases unmatched: 7. In DNA, the CDR3 is TGCGCCAGCAGCCATATGGGACAGGGAAACGGCTACACCTTC. It translates to CASSHMGQGNGYTF.

This chain links TRBV7-8 with TRBJ2-7, with TRBD1 matching 10 bases. CDR1 and CDR2 from the germline V gene are SGHVS and FQNEAQ. Trimming cost V 6 bases and J 1 base; bases outside gene matches: 9. The CDR3 spans 16 residues. The CDR3 sequence: CASRPTGTGESYEQYF. DNA of the CDR3: TGTGCCAGCAGGCCGACCGGGACAGGGGAGTCCTACGAGCAGTACTTC.

This chain joins TRBV19 and TRBJ1-5, with TRBD1 matching 7 bases. Unmatched junction bases numbered 8, after V lost 3 bases and J lost 0 bases. The CDR3 runs 17 residues. Germline V gives CDR1 LNHDA, CDR2 SQIVND (reference sequence). DNA of the CDR3: TGTGCCAGTAGTATCTCCGGACAGGCCCTTAGCAATCAGCCCCAGCATTTT. Protein product: CASSISGQALSNQPQHF.

Only a few counts were recorded for this clone. This rearrangement joins TRBV6-4 to TRBJ2-1, with TRBD2 matching 7 bases. This CDR3 spans 16 amino acids. Germline V gene data show CDR1 as MRHNA and CDR2 as SNTAGT. V lost 0 bases to trimming and J lost 9 bases; unmatched junction nucleotides: 11. CDR3 in DNA: TGTGCCAGCAGTGACTCGTATGGCGGGAGAATTGGTGAGCAGTTCTTC. Its translation is CASSDSYGGRIGEQFF.

On this clone: Other DNA sequences in the sample encode the same CDR3. This chain connects TRBV6-5 to TRBJ1-1, with unresolved D. Per germline, CDR1 MNHEY and CDR2 SVGAGI. The CDR3 runs to 14 residues. Between the trimmed V and J ends, which lost 0 bases and 4 bases, there was a span of 9 bases. The CDR3 reads CASSYSRVGTEAFF. In nucleotides, the CDR3 is TGTGCCAGCAGTTACTCGCGTGTGGGCACTGAAGCTTTCTTT.

This clone was observed a few times. This chain links TRBV28 with TRBJ1-1, with a possible D match to TRBD1 (6 bases). From germline, CDR1 is MDHEN and CDR2 SYDVKM. This CDR3 is 16 amino acids long. With 2 bases removed from V and 11 bases from J, the gap between germline ends came to 24 bases. The CDR3: CASSLRPMGGGAGAFF. The DNA for the CDR3 is TGTGCCAGCAGTTTACGCCCCATGGGTGGGGGCGCGGGCGCTTTCTTT.

About this clone: Different DNA sequences within this sample yield the same CDR3. The chain recombines TRBV6-1 with TRBJ2-1; 11 nucleotides agree with TRBD2. The CDR3 contains 15 residues. J gave up 4 bases and V 4 bases, and 3 bases lay outside the gene matches. Germline V gives CDR1 MNHNS, CDR2 SASEGT. In DNA, the CDR3 is TGTGCCAGCAGTGCAGGGACTAGCGGATACAATGAGCAGTTCTTC. Translating it yields CASSAGTSGYNEQFF.

The chain is built from TRBV11-2 and TRBJ2-1; a possible D gene is TRBD2 (5 bases). Between the trimmed V and J ends, which lost 3 bases and 2 bases, there was a span of 14 bases. CDR1 and CDR2 from the germline V gene are SGHAT and FQNNGV. The CDR3 spans 16 residues. The CDR3 region is CASSFRRTLAYNEQFF. In DNA form, the CDR3 reads TGTGCCAGCAGCTTTAGGCGTACACTAGCCTACAATGAGCAGTTCTTC.

This chain uses TRBV12-5 with TRBJ2-7; D not certain. This CDR3 has 10 amino acids. CDR1 is LGHNT and CDR2 is FRNRAP in the germline V gene. As DNA, the CDR3 is TGTGCATCCCTGGCTCGTAGGCAGTACTTC. Protein product: CASLARRQYF.

The chain links TRBV29-1 to TRBJ2-7, with TRBD1 as a possible D gene (5 bases). The CDR3 runs 14 residues. Germline values: CDR1 SQVTM, CDR2 ANQGSEA. V lost 4 bases and J lost 1, with 14 bases in between. DNA for the CDR3: TGCAGCGTTGGGCCCAGGACAAATTCCTACGAGCAGTACTTC. Translation gives CSVGPRTNSYEQYF.

A single count supports this clone. The chain uses TRBV27 and TRBJ2-7, with 12 bases that match TRBD2. This CDR3 region has 16 residues. With V trimmed by 5 bases and J by 4 bases, 9 bases remained unmatched. Germline-derived CDR1 and CDR2 are MNHEY and SMNVEV (reference sequence). The CDR3 reads CASSPTGLAGFYEQYF. The CDR3 DNA reads TGTGCCAGCAGTCCAACGGGACTAGCGGGTTTTTACGAGCAGTACTTC.

The V gene is TRBV6-1, the J gene TRBJ2-5; 10 positions agree with TRBD2. Germline trimming cut 8 bases from V and 5 bases from J; bases unmatched to any gene: 2. The CDR3 sequence is 12 residues long. CDR1 is MNHNS, CDR2 SASEGT, per germline. CDR3 region: CASLAGAETQYF. In DNA form, the CDR3 reads TGTGCCAGCCTAGCGGGAGCTGAGACCCAGTACTTC.

The V call is TRBV2, the J call TRBJ2-4; the D is unclear. Germline CDR1 and CDR2: SNHLY and FYNNEI. Deletions cut 2 bases from V and 0 bases from J, with 11 bases between. CDR3 length: 16 residues. In DNA, the CDR3 is TGTGCCAGCAGTGAAATGTCTCCTCTAGCCAAAAACATTCAGTACTTC. Amino acids: CASSEMSPLAKNIQYF.

The chain uses TRBV6-6 and TRBJ2-5; D might be TRBD2 (6 bases). Germline CDR1 MNHNY, CDR2 SVGAGI (reference sequence). The CDR3 runs 14 residues. V lost 5 bases to trimming and J lost 5 bases, with 15 bases between them. In DNA, the CDR3 is TGTGCCAGCAGTCGACTAGTACTTAGGGAGACCCAGTACTTC. The encoded protein is CASSRLVLRETQYF.